The next 8 T cell receptor beta chains were all read from a single sample in a study of blood T cells in healthy people across ages. The authors ran a second PCR of roughly 6 to 12 cycles using a sample-barcoded 5' primer and a J-beta primer mix. TCRdb analysed the 5' RACE reads with MiXCR anew, one entry per CDR3 protein. Of some 900,000 distinct CDR3 sequences detected, about 28% appear once; the ten largest clones hold roughly a sixth. Sequencing was done on a sample of blood. The receptors come from a woman older than 75 in good health.

This clonotype was counted at least ten times. The chain links TRBV7-8 to TRBJ2-5, with 9 bases lining up with TRBD2. The CDR3 covers 15 residues. CDR1 SGHVS and CDR2 FQNEAQ come from the germline V gene. Germline trimming cut 5 bases from V and 1 base from J; bases unmatched to any gene: 5. The CDR3 nucleotides are TGTGCCAGCAGCCCTCTAGCGGGAACCCAAGAGACCCAGTACTTC. It yields the protein CASSPLAGTQETQYF.

The V gene is TRBV29-1, the J gene TRBJ1-2, with D possibly matching TRBD1 (6 bases). V was shortened by 6 bases and J by 1 base, with 9 bases between the two germline ends. This CDR3 spans 12 amino acids. CDR1 is SQVTM, CDR2 ANQGSEA, per germline. CDR3 amino acids: CSVDRRNYGYTF. The CDR3 region has the DNA TGCAGCGTAGACAGGCGTAACTATGGCTACACCTTC.

This clonotype was observed many times. The V and J genes are TRBV4-3 and TRBJ1-6; D is undetermined. Between the trimmed V and J ends, which lost 0 bases and 3 bases, there was a span of 6 bases. The V gene's germline CDR1 is LGHNA and CDR2 YSLEER. The CDR3 has 15 amino acids. CDR3 region: CASSQEPGYNSPLHF. The CDR3 DNA follows: TGCGCCAGCAGCCAAGAACCAGGCTATAATTCACCCCTCCACTTT.

The chain carries TRBV4-3 and TRBJ2-3; D remains ambiguous. Trimming removed 0 bases from V and 1 base from J, with 11 bases in between. Germline V gene lookup returns CDR1 LGHNA and CDR2 YSLEER. The CDR3 covers 16 residues. CDR3 coding DNA: TGCGCCAGCAGCCAAGAATTCACTGGGGGCACAGATACGCAGTATTTT. This translates into CASSQEFTGGTDTQYF.

The chain couples TRBV20-1 to TRBJ2-5, with D possibly called TRBD1 or TRBD2 (5 bases each). The germline CDR1 and CDR2 sequences are DFQATT and SNEGSKA (reference sequence). This CDR3 is 15 amino acids long. Trimming took off 2 bases at V and 5 bases at J, with 18 bases between the two ends. The CDR3 sequence: CSARKIGALGETQYF. The CDR3 region has the DNA TGCAGTGCTAGAAAAATCGGGGCCCTAGGGGAGACCCAGTACTTC.

The chain carries TRBV14 and TRBJ1-6; 7 bases line up with TRBD1. This CDR3 spans 15 amino acids. CDR1 is SGHDN, CDR2 FVKESK, per germline. The ends lost 3 bases at V and 7 bases at J; junction bases unmatched: 6. The DNA for the CDR3 is TGTGCCAGCAGCCAGTGGGACAGTTCAAATTCACCCCTCCACTTT. It codes for CASSQWDSSNSPLHF.

This clonotype was found many times. J is TRBJ2-5 and V is TRBV6-1; D may be TRBD1 (5 bases). Germline CDR1 is MNHNS and CDR2 is SASEGT. The CDR3 contains 18 residues. V lost 3 bases and J 5 bases, leaving 25 bases between the germline ends. The CDR3 loop reads CASSDNERGWGSSETQYF. The CDR3 DNA follows: TGTGCCAGCAGTGATAACGAACGCGGTTGGGGCAGTTCGGAGACCCAGTACTTC.

Concerning this clonotype: At one boundary the junction diverges from the germline segment, which might be a read error. The CDR3 sequence: CASSPGQGGSGAIVLTF. The CDR3 DNA is TGTGCCAGCAGTCCGGGACAGGGTGGCTCTGGGGCCATCGTCCTGACTTTC. The chain combines TRBV6-6 with TRBJ2-6, with 9 positions matching TRBD1. From germline, CDR1 is MNHNY and CDR2 SVGAGI (reference sequence). There are 17 residues in the CDR3.